A selection of T cell receptor beta chains follows, all from one sample in a study of vaccination and CD4 T cells after COVID-19. MiXCR was run by TCRdb on the PCR reads, yielding one entry per CDR3 protein. The sample records about 3,500 distinct CDR3 sequences, roughly 17% being singletons. These receptors have no identified antigens. Sample: CD4+ T cells from blood, cultured in vitro. All receptors derive from a human donor who had recovered from COVID-19. The CDR3 runs from the conserved cysteine through the conserved F or W. Each record gives: J gene, clone size, D gene, V gene, CDR3 protein, CDR3 DNA. A D gene is named only where the DNA matches it firmly. Clone size is given for some rows only: seen once, a few or many times, or a class if the clone is expanded.

>TRBJ1-6|.|.|TRBV3-1
CASSIGTGRLSGNSPLHF
TGTGCCAGCAGTATCGGAACAGGTCGGCTTTCGGGGAATTCACCCCTCCACTTT
>TRBJ2-1|.|.|TRBV6-1
CASSEVGEQFF
TGTGCCAGCAGTGAAGTCGGTGAGCAGTTCTTC
>TRBJ1-5|medium-sized|TRBD1|TRBV20-1
CSAWTGAGGNQPQHF
TGCAGTGCTTGGACAGGGGCGGGTGGCAATCAGCCCCAGCATTTT
>TRBJ2-1|few|.|TRBV28
CASDTGTVNEQFF
TGTGCCAGCGATACCGGGACTGTCAATGAGCAGTTCTTC
>TRBJ1-2|.|.|TRBV7-3
CASSSGDGYTF
TGTGCCAGCAGCTCAGGGGACGGCTACACCTTC
>TRBJ1-2|.|TRBD1|TRBV6-1
CASSIFANTQTGFNYGYTF
TGTGCCAGCAGTATATTCGCCAATACCCAGACAGGGTTTAACTATGGCTACACCTTC
>TRBJ1-1|few|TRBD1|TRBV9
CASSPGGLVTEAFF
TGTGCCAGCAGCCCAGGGGGGCTGGTTACTGAAGCTTTCTTT
>TRBJ2-3|.|.|TRBV12-3/TRBV12-4
CASSLGLKGTQYF
TGTGCCAGCAGTTTAGGCCTGAAAGGTACGCAGTATTTT
>TRBJ2-2|.|.|TRBV30
CAWSRHNTGELFF
TGTGCCTGGAGTCGGCATAACACCGGGGAGCTGTTTTTT
>TRBJ2-1|few|.|TRBV30
CAWSVLNEQFF
TGTGCCTGGAGTGTACTGAATGAGCAGTTCTTC
>TRBJ1-1|few|TRBD1|TRBV5-1
CASSRGQGNTEAFF
TGCGCCAGCAGCAGAGGACAGGGGAACACTGAAGCTTTCTTT
>TRBJ2-7|few|TRBD2|TRBV12-3/TRBV12-4
CASSLLADYEQYF
TGTGCCAGCAGTTTACTAGCGGATTACGAGCAGTACTTC
>TRBJ2-1|.|TRBD2|TRBV7-2
CASSPFRASGGQNEQFF
TGTGCCAGCAGCCCGTTTAGGGCTAGCGGGGGGCAGAATGAGCAGTTCTTC
>TRBJ2-7|medium-sized|.|TRBV12-3/TRBV12-4
CASSSGFFYEQYF
TGTGCCAGCAGTTCAGGATTTTTCTACGAGCAGTACTTC
>TRBJ1-3|.|.|TRBV7-9
CASSLTPPPRNTIYF
TGTGCCAGCAGCTTAACCCCCCCCCCCCGGAACACCATATATTTT
>TRBJ1-2|medium-sized|.|TRBV10-3
CAISESGQGGYTF
TGTGCCATCAGTGAGTCAGGGCAGGGTGGCTACACCTTC
>TRBJ2-7|.|TRBD1|TRBV20-1
CSARDGVQGAYEQYF
TGCAGTGCTAGAGATGGCGTCCAGGGGGCGTACGAGCAGTACTTC
>TRBJ1-2|.|TRBD1|TRBV3-1
CASSQEAQGTDYGYTF
TGTGCCAGCAGCCAGGAGGCACAAGGGACAGATTATGGCTACACCTTC
>TRBJ2-2|large|.|TRBV20-1
CSARLGGLTGELFF
TGCAGTGCTAGACTGGGGGGCCTAACCGGGGAGCTGTTTTTT
>TRBJ1-6|.|TRBD1|TRBV9
CASSPRTGANSPLHF
TGTGCCAGCAGCCCCCGGACAGGGGCCAATTCACCCCTCCACTTT
>TRBJ1-2|few|.|TRBV10-2
CASSVRAVNYGYTF
TGCGCCAGCAGTGTCAGGGCCGTTAACTATGGCTACACCTTC
>TRBJ1-1|.|.|TRBV7-9
CASSQLLQGLNEAFF
TGTGCCAGCAGCCAACTATTACAGGGACTAAATGAAGCTTTCTTT
>TRBJ1-6|medium-sized|.|TRBV20-1
CSASDSSYNSPLHF
TGCAGTGCTTCGGACAGCTCCTATAATTCACCCCTCCACTTT
>TRBJ2-3|medium-sized|.|TRBV6-1
CASRRQDTQYF
TGTGCCAGCAGGAGGCAGGATACGCAGTATTTT
>TRBJ1-1|few|.|TRBV5-4
CASTATAMNTEAFF
TGTGCCAGCACCGCGACAGCCATGAACACTGAAGCTTTCTTT
>TRBJ1-4|.|.|TRBV20-1
CSARPGSTNEKLFF
TGCAGTGCTAGACCCGGGTCAACTAATGAAAAACTGTTTTTT